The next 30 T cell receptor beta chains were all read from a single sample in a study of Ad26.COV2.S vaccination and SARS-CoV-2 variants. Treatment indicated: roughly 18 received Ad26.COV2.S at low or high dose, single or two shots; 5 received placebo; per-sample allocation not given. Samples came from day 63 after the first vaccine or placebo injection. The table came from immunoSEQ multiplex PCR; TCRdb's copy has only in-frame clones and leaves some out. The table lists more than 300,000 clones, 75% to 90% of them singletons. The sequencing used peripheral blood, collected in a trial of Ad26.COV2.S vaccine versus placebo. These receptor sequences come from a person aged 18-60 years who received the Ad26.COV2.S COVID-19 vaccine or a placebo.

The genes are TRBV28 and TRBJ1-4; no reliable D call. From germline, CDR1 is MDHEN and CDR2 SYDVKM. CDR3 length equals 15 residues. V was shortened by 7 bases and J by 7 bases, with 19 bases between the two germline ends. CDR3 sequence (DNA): TGTGCCAGCACCGAAGTAGGGAGTAGGGCTGAAAAACTGTTTTTT. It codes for CASTEVGSRAEKLFF.

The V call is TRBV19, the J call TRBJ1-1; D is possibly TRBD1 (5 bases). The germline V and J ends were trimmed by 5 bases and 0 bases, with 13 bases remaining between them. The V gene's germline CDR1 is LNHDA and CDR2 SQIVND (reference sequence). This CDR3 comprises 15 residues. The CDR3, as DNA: TGTGCCAGTAGTTTGGGCGGGGGAATGAACACTGAAGCTTTCTTT. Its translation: CASSLGGGMNTEAFF.

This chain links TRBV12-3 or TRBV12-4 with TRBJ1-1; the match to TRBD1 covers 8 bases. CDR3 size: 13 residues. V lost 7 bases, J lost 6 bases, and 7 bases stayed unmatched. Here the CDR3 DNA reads TGTGCCAGCAAAGGACAGGGTTTCGCTGAAGCTTTCTTT. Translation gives CASKGQGFAEAFF.

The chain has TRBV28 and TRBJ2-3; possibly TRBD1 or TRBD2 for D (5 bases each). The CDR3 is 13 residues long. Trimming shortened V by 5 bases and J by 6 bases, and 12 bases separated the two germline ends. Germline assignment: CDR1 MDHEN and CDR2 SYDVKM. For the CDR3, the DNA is TGTGCCAGCAGTGAGGGGTTAGGGGATACGCAGTATTTT. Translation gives CASSEGLGDTQYF.

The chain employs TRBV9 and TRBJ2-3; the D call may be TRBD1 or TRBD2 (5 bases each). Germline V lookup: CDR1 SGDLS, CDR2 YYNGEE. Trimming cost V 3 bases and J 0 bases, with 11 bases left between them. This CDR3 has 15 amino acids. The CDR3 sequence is CASSGDGSSTDTQYF. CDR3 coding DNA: TGTGCCAGCAGCGGGGACGGATCTAGCACAGATACGCAGTATTTT.

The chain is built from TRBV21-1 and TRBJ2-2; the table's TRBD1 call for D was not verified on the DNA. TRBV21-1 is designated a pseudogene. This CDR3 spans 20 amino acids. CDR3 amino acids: CASSGLAPDGTEKNTGELFF. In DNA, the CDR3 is TGTGCCAGCAGCGGTCTTGCCCCCGACGGGACAGAAAAGAACACCGGGGAGCTGTTTTTT.

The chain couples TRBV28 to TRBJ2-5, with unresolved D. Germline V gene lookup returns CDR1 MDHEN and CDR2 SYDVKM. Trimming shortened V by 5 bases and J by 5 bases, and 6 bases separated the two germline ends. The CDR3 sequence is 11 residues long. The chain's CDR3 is CASSEGETQYF. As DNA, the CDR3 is TGTGCCAGCAGTGAAGGGGAGACCCAGTACTTC.

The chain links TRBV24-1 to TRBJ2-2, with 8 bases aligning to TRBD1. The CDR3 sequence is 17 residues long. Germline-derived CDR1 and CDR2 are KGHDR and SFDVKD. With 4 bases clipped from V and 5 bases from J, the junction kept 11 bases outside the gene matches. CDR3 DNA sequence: TGTGCCACCAGTGACCGACGCAGGGGGCGCCCAACCGGGGAGCTGTTTTTT. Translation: CATSDRRRGRPTGELFF.

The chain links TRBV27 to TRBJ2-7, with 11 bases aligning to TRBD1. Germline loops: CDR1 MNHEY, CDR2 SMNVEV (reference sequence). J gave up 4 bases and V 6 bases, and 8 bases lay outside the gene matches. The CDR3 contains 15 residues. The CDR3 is CASRAGTGGMYEQYF. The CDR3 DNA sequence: TGTGCCAGCAGGGCCGGGACAGGGGGTATGTACGAGCAGTACTTC.

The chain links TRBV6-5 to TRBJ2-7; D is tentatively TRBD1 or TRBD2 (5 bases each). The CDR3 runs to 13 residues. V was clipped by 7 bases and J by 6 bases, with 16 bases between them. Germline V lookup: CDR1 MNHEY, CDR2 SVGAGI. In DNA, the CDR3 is TGTGCCAGCATCGGGACGGAGGATGTCGAGCAGTACTTC. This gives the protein CASIGTEDVEQYF.

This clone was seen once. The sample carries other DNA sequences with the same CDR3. The CDR3 region has the DNA TGTGCCAGCAGCTTAGCAGGGGAGACCCAGTACTTC. It specifies CASSLAGETQYF. The chain employs TRBV7-9 and TRBJ2-5, with no clear D. Trimming removed 0 bases at V and 5 bases at J, with 4 bases between. CDR1 SEHNR and CDR2 FQNEAQ come from the germline V gene (reference sequence). The CDR3 is 12 amino acids.

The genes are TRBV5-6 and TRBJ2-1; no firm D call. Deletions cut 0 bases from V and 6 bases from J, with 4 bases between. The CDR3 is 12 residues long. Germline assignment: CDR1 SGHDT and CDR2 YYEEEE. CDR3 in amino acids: CASSLGSNEQFF. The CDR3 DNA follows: TGTGCCAGCAGCTTGGGGTCCAATGAGCAGTTCTTC.

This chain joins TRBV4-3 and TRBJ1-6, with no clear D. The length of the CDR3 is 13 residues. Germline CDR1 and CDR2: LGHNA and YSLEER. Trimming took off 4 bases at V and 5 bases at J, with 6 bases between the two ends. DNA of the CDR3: TGCGCCAGCAGCCTAGATAATAATTCACCCCTCCACTTT. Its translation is CASSLDNNSPLHF.

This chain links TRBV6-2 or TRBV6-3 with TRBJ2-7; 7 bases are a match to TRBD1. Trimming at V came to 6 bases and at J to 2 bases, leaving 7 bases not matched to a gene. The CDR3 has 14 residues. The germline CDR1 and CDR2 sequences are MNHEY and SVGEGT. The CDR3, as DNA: TGTGCCAGCAGCCCTACCGACAGGGCCTACGAGCAGTACTTC. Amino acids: CASSPTDRAYEQYF.

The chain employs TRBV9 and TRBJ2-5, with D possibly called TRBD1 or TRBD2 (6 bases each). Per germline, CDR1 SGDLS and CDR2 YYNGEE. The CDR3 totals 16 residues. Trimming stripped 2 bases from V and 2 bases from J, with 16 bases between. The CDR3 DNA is TGTGCCAGCAGCGTCTCCTCGGGGGCAGAGCAAGAGACCCAGTACTTC. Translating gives CASSVSSGAEQETQYF.

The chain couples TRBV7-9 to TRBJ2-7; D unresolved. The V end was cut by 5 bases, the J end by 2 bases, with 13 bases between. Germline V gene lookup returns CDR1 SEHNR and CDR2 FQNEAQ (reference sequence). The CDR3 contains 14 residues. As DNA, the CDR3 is TGTGCCAGCAGCCAAGACATAATTGCCTACGAGCAGTACTTC. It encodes CASSQDIIAYEQYF.

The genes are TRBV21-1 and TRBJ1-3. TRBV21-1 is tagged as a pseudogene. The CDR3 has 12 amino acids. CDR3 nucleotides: TGTGCCAGCAGCAAAGGGACCAACACCATATATTTT. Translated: CASSKGTNTIYF.

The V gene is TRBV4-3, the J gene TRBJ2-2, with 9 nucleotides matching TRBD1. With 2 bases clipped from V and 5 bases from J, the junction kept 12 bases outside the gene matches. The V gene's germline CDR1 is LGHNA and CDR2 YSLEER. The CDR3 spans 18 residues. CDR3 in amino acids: CASSQLTGTGYGTGELFF. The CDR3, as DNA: TGCGCCAGCAGCCAATTAACCGGGACAGGGTATGGTACCGGGGAGCTGTTTTTT.

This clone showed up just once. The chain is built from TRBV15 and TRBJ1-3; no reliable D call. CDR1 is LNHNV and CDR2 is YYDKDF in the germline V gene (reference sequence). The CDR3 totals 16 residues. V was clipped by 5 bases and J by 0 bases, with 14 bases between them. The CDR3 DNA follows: TGTGCCACCAGCCCCCGACTGGTCCCCTCTGGAAACACCATATATTTT. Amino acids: CATSPRLVPSGNTIYF. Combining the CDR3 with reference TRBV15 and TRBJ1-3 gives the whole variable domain DAMVIQNPRYQVTQFGKPVTLSCSQTLNHNVMYWYQQKSSQAPKLLFHYYDKDFNNEADTPDNFQSRRPNTSFCFLDIRSPGLGDTAMYLCATSPRLVPSGNTIYFGEGSWLTVV.

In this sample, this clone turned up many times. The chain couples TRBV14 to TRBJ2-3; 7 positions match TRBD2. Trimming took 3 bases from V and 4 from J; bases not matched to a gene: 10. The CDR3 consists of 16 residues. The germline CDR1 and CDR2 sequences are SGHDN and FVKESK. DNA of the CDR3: TGTGCCAGCAGCCAGGGAGGGGACTGGAACTCAGATACGCAGTATTTT. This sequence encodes CASSQGGDWNSDTQYF. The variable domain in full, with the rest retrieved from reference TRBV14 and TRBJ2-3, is EAGVTQFPSHSVIEKGQTVTLRCDPISGHDNLYWYRRVMGKEIKFLLHFVKESKQDESGMPNNRFLAERTGGTYSTLKVQPAELEDSGVYFCASSQGGDWNSDTQYFGPGTRLTVL.

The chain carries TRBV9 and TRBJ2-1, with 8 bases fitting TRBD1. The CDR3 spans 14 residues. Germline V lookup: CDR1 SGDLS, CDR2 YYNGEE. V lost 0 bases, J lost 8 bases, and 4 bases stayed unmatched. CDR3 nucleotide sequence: TGTGCCAGCAGCGTAGCGGACAGGGCCTATGAGCAGTTCTTC. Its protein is CASSVADRAYEQFF.

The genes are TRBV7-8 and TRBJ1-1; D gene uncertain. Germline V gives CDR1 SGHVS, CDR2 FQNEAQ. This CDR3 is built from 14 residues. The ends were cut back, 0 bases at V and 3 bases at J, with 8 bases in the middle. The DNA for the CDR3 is TGTGCCAGCAGCTTAGCTCCGGGTTACACTGAAGCTTTCTTT. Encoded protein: CASSLAPGYTEAFF. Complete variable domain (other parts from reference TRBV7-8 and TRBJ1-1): GAGVSQSPRYKVAKRGQDVALRCDPISGHVSLFWYQQALGQGPEFLTYFQNEAQLDKSGLPSDRFFAERPEGSVSTLKIQRTQQEDSAVYLCASSLAPGYTEAFFGQGTRLTVV.

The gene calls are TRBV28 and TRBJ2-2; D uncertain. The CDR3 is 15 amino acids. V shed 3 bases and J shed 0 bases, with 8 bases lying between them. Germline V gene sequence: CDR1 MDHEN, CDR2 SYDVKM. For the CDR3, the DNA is TGTGCCAGCAGTTTCATGGGGACGAACACCGGGGAGCTGTTTTTT. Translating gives CASSFMGTNTGELFF.

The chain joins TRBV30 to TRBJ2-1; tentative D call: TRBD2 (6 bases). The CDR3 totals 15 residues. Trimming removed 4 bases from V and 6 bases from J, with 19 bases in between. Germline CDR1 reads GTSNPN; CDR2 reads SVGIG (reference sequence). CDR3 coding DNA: TGTGCCTGGACCCCACCGGGAGTCGGGTCCAATGAGCAGTTCTTC. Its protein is CAWTPPGVGSNEQFF.

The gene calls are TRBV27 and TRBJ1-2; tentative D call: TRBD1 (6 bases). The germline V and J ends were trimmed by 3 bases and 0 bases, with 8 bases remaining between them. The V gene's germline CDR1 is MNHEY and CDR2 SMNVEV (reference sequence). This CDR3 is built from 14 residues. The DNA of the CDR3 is TGTGCCAGCAGTTTCTCAGGGGCTAACTATGGCTACACCTTC. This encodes CASSFSGANYGYTF.

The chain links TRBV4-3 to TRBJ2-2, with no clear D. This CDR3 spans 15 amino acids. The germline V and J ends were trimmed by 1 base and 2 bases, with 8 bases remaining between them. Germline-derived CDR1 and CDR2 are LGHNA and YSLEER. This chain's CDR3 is CASSQALGNTGELFF. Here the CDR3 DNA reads TGCGCCAGCAGCCAAGCGCTAGGAAACACCGGGGAGCTGTTTTTT.

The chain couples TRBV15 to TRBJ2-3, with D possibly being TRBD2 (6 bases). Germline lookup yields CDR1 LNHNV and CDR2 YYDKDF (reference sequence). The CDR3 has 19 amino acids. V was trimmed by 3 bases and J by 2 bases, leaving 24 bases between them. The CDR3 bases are TGTGCCACCAGCAGGGATAACCACGGACTACTCCAATACACAGATACGCAGTATTTT. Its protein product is CATSRDNHGLLQYTDTQYF.

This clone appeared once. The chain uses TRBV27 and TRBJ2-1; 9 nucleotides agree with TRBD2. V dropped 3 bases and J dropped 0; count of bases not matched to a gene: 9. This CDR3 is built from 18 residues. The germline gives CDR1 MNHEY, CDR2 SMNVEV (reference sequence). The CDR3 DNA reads TGTGCCAGCAGTTTTAAGGCGATTAGCGGGAGCTCCTACAATGAGCAGTTCTTC. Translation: CASSFKAISGSSYNEQFF.

The CDR3 nucleotides read TGTGCCAGCAGTTCAGGGGGCGCTTCTCAGCCCCAGCATTTT. Translation: CASSSGGASQPQHF. The chain joins TRBV7-6 to TRBJ1-5; TRBD1 aligns across 8 bases. The CDR3 runs 14 residues. The junction had 7 bases not matched to a gene; V was cut back by 6 bases and J by 6 bases. The germline gives CDR1 SGHVS, CDR2 FNYEAQ.

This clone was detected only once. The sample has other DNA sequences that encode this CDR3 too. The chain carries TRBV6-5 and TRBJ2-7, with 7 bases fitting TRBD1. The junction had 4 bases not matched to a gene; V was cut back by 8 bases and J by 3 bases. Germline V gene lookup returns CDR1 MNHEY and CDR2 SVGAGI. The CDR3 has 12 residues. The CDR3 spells CASSNRGYEQYF. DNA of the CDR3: TGTGCCAGCTCAAACAGGGGCTACGAGCAGTACTTC.